This passage covers 20 T cell receptor beta chains from one sample sequenced in a study of T cells in Graves' hyperthyroidism and ophthalmopathy. RNA transcripts served as the template for amplifying TCR beta CDR3 regions. An initial round of RT-PCR targeting the TCR CDR3 relied on the HTBI primer set. TCRdb re-called the multiplex PCR reads through MiXCR, storing one row per CDR3 protein. Of about 480,000 distinct CDR3 sequences listed, approximately 22% are singletons. Sequencing was performed on blood. The receptors were gathered from a woman aged 70-85 years with Graves' ophthalmopathy.

This clonotype came up many times. This chain joins TRBV20-1 and TRBJ1-1; D possibly corresponds to TRBD1 (6 bases). V was clipped by 6 bases and J by 0 bases, with 14 bases between them. The CDR3 contains 14 residues. Germline V gives CDR1 DFQATT, CDR2 SNEGSKA (reference sequence). CDR3 bases: TGCAGTGCGACCCAGGGGCAGCTGAACACTGAAGCTTTCTTT. It translates to CSATQGQLNTEAFF.

The V call is TRBV5-1, the J call TRBJ2-2; 8 bases are a match to TRBD1. The CDR3 length is 15 residues. The germline gives CDR1 SGHRS, CDR2 YFSETQ. V shed 1 base and J 5 bases; nucleotides not matched to a gene: 4. This CDR3 is CASSLQGAWTGELFF. The CDR3 nucleotides read TGCGCCAGCAGCTTGCAGGGGGCATGGACCGGGGAGCTGTTTTTT.

The rearrangement uses TRBV13 and TRBJ2-3; TRBD2 might be the D (5 bases). The CDR3 extends over 12 amino acids. The germline V gene encodes CDR1 PRHDT and CDR2 FYEKMQ (reference sequence). Trimming took off 5 bases at V and 7 bases at J, with 10 bases between the two ends. The CDR3 region has the DNA TGTGCCAGCAGCCCATCCGGGAATACGCAGTATTTT. Translated, it gives CASSPSGNTQYF.

In its sample, this clonotype was seen a few times. V and J are TRBV11-1 and TRBJ1-2; no clear D gene. Germline V gene sequence: CDR1 SGHAT, CDR2 FQDESV (reference sequence). The germline V and J ends were trimmed by 0 bases and 4 bases, with 9 bases remaining between them. The CDR3 runs 14 residues. The CDR3 region has the DNA TGTGCCAGCAGCTTAGCACCGAGTTTCTATGGCTACACCTTC. Its translation: CASSLAPSFYGYTF.

V is TRBV2 and J is TRBJ2-5; tentatively, D is TRBD1 (6 bases). Deletions cut 4 bases from V and 5 bases from J, with 17 bases between. Germline CDR1 is SNHLY and CDR2 is FYNNEI. The CDR3 is made up of 15 amino acids. CDR3 in amino acids: CASSGPGGGIETQYF. The CDR3 DNA reads as TGTGCCAGCAGTGGTCCGGGTGGGGGCATTGAGACCCAGTACTTC.

The rearrangement uses TRBV5-1 and TRBJ2-7, with D perhaps matching TRBD1 (6 bases). This CDR3 region has 14 residues. Germline loops: CDR1 SGHRS, CDR2 YFSETQ. V gave up 7 bases and J gave up 0 bases, with 14 bases separating them. CDR3 in amino acids: CASGTQGNSYEQYF. The DNA of the CDR3 is TGCGCCAGCGGAACACAGGGAAACTCCTACGAGCAGTACTTC.

The chain has TRBV7-9 and TRBJ2-7, with D tentatively TRBD1 (5 bases). CDR3 length equals 16 residues. CDR1 and CDR2 from the germline V gene are SEHNR and FQNEAQ (reference sequence). The V and J ends lost 4 bases and 5 bases respectively, with 21 bases between them. CDR3 sequence reads: CASSSSDIPDANEQYF. The CDR3 DNA follows: TGTGCCAGCAGCTCCTCGGACATCCCGGACGCGAACGAGCAGTACTTC.

J is TRBJ2-1 and V is TRBV24-1; D not resolved. This CDR3 contains 15 residues. Germline values: CDR1 KGHDR, CDR2 SFDVKD. Trimming pared 4 bases from V and 2 bases from J, leaving 11 bases between. In DNA, the CDR3 is TGTGCCACCAGTGAAGGTAACGACCCCTACAATGAGCAGTTCTTC. This translates into CATSEGNDPYNEQFF.

V is TRBV18 and J is TRBJ1-5; 7 bases fit TRBD1. This CDR3 comprises 13 residues. Germline lookup yields CDR1 KGHSH and CDR2 LQKENI. Losses at the gene ends were 5 bases for V and 4 bases for J; bases not matched to a gene: 2. The CDR3, as DNA: TGTGCCAGCTCAACGACAGGGAATCAGCCCCAGCATTTT. Translated, it gives CASSTTGNQPQHF. Full variable domain (remainder filled in from reference TRBV18 and TRBJ1-5): NAGVMQNPRHLVRRRGQEARLRCSPMKGHSHVYWYRQLPEEGLKFMVYLQKENIIDESGMPKERFSAEFPKEGPSILRIQQVVRGDSAAYFCASSTTGNQPQHFGDGTRLSIL.

In its sample, this clonotype was seen a few times. The J gene is TRBJ2-2, the V gene TRBV6-1; 8 bases agree with TRBD2. The CDR3 totals 16 residues. Germline CDR1 MNHNS, CDR2 SASEGT. V was clipped by 4 bases and J by 4 bases; unmatched bases: 8. CDR3 in DNA: TGTGCCAGCAGTGTGGGTTCGGGAGGGGGCACCGGGGAGCTGTTTTTT. This translates into CASSVGSGGGTGELFF.

This clonotype was counted a few times. V gene TRBV6-1 combines with J gene TRBJ1-5, with D unresolved. Germline V CDR1 and CDR2: MNHNS, SASEGT. The CDR3 totals 13 residues. V lost 8 bases and J lost 3, with 11 bases in between. The CDR3 DNA sequence: TGTGCCAGCTCTCTTCGTCTCAATCAGCCCCAGCATTTT. The encoded protein is CASSLRLNQPQHF.

V and J are TRBV10-2 and TRBJ2-7; 13 bases align to TRBD2. The junction had 2 bases not matched to a gene; V was cut back by 2 bases and J by 4 bases. The CDR3 extends over 15 amino acids. Per the germline V gene, CDR1 is WSHSY and CDR2 is SAAADI. CDR3 sequence: CASSETSGRGYEQYF. The CDR3, as DNA: TGCGCCAGCAGTGAGACTAGCGGGAGGGGTTACGAGCAGTACTTC.

This clonotype was seen a handful of times. The chain employs TRBV6-2 or TRBV6-3 and TRBJ1-2, with TRBD1 matching 9 bases. The germline V gene encodes CDR1 MNHEY and CDR2 SVGEGT. This CDR3 has 16 residues. V trimming: 6 bases; J trimming: 4 bases; junction bases outside the gene matches: 12. The DNA of the CDR3 is TGTGCCAGCAGACCGACCGGGACAGGGAAGGCCTATGGCTACACCTTC. Its translation is CASRPTGTGKAYGYTF.

In this sample, this clonotype turned up a few times. The chain couples TRBV6-1 to TRBJ2-7, with D possibly TRBD1 on 6 matching bases. The germline V and J ends were trimmed by 1 base and 1 base, with 11 bases remaining between them. Germline CDR1 reads MNHNS; CDR2 reads SASEGT. This CDR3 has 15 amino acids. CDR3 in amino acids: CASSEGAGASYEQYF. CDR3 bases: TGTGCCAGCAGTGAAGGGGCAGGGGCATCCTACGAGCAGTACTTC.

The sample holds many counts of this clonotype. V gene TRBV7-3 combines with J gene TRBJ2-3; D remains ambiguous. The ends were cut back, 1 base at V and 3 bases at J, with 5 bases in the middle. The germline V gene has CDR1 SGHTA and CDR2 FQGTGA. The CDR3 has 13 amino acids. The CDR3: CASSLIITDTQYF. The CDR3 DNA follows: TGTGCCAGCAGCTTAATCATAACAGATACGCAGTATTTT.

The rearrangement uses TRBV6-2 or TRBV6-3 and TRBJ2-3; maybe TRBD2 (6 bases). Germline V gene data show CDR1 as MNHEY and CDR2 as SVGEGT. CDR3 length equals 15 residues. Trimming removed 4 bases at V and 8 bases at J, with 19 bases between. The DNA of the CDR3 is TGTGCCAGCAGTTCCGGGACTGGGCCAGTGGGTACGCAGTATTTT. As protein: CASSSGTGPVGTQYF.

This clonotype was picked up many times. The genes are TRBV11-2 and TRBJ2-3; TRBD1 or TRBD2 may be the D gene (5 bases each). CDR1 and CDR2 from the germline V gene are SGHAT and FQNNGV. The CDR3 has 16 amino acids. V lost 5 bases and J lost 1, with 16 bases in between. CDR3 sequence (DNA): TGTGCCAGCAGCCAACAGGCCGGGACCCGCACAGATACGCAGTATTTT. This codes for CASSQQAGTRTDTQYF.

This clonotype appeared a few times. Relative to the germline gene, one junction end is altered; a read error may explain this. V gene TRBV7-7 combines with J gene TRBJ2-1; D unclear. The germline V gene has CDR1 SSHAT and CDR2 FNYEAQ (reference sequence). This CDR3 contains 16 residues. CDR3 sequence: CASSFIPPNSYNEQFF. CDR3 coding DNA: TGTGCTAGCAGCTTTATTCCGCCGAACTCCTACAATGAGCAGTTCTTC. Looking up the rest from reference TRBV7-7 and TRBJ2-1 gives the full variable domain: GAGVSQSPRYKVTKRGQDVTLRCDPISSHATLYWYQQALGQGPEFLTYFNYEAQPDKSGLPSDRFSAERPEGSISTLTIQRTEQRDSAMYRCASSFIPPNSYNEQFFGPGTRLTVL.

This clonotype was observed a handful of times. The V call is TRBV29-1, the J call TRBJ1-5; D might be TRBD1 (5 bases). The CDR3 runs to 12 residues. Trimming took off 6 bases at V and 5 bases at J, with 11 bases between the two ends. From germline, CDR1 is SQVTM and CDR2 ANQGSEA. The CDR3 is CSVRDGDQPQHF. CDR3 in DNA: TGCAGCGTCCGGGACGGGGATCAGCCCCAGCATTTT. Full variable domain (rest looked up from reference TRBV29-1 and TRBJ1-5): SAVISQKPSRDICQRGTSLTIQCQVDSQVTMMFWYRQQPGQSLTLIATANQGSEATYESGFVIDKFPISRPNLTFSTLTVSNMSPEDSSIYLCSVRDGDQPQHFGDGTRLSIL.

This clonotype was recorded many times. This sequence joins TRBV28 and TRBJ1-5; 8 positions agree with TRBD1. This CDR3 comprises 16 residues. Germline-derived CDR1 and CDR2 are MDHEN and SYDVKM. With 6 bases clipped from V and 4 bases from J, the junction kept 11 bases outside the gene matches. CDR3 residues: CASRLQGASWNQPQHF. The CDR3 region has the DNA TGTGCCAGCAGGCTTCAGGGGGCGTCTTGGAATCAGCCCCAGCATTTT.